The text below deals with one TCR beta chain. The data are from a study of early T cells in non-severe SARS-CoV-2 infection. V was trimmed by 0 bases and J by 11 bases, leaving 13 bases between them. Germline V lookup: CDR1 LGHDT, CDR2 YNNKEL (reference sequence). The CDR3 sequence is 13 residues long. TCRdb reanalysed the 5' RACE reads using MiXCR and keeps one entry per CDR3 protein. The sample contains over 50,000 distinct CDR3 sequences, around 14% of which appear only once. The chain employs TRBV3-1 and TRBJ1-2; the D is unclear. The sample consisted of whole blood, taken at baseline. This TCR came from an adult who was a healthcare worker with PCR-confirmed SARS-CoV-2 infection or an uninfected control (not recorded which). CDR3 nucleotides: TGTGCCAGCAGCCAAGATCGGGTGGGGAGTTACACCTTC. It encodes CASSQDRVGSYTF.